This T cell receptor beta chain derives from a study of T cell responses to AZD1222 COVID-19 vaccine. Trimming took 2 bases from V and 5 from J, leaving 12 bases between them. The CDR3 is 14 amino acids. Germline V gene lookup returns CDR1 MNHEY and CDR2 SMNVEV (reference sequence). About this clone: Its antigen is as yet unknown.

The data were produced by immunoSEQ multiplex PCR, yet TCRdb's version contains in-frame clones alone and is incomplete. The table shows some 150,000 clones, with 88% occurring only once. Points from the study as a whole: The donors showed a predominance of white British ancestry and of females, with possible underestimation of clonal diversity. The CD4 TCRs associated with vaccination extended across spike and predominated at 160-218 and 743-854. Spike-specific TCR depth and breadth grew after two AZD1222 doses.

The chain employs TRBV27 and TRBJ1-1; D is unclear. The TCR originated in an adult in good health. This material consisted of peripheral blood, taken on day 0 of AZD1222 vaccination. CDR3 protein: CASSLSSKRTEAFF. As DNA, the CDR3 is TGTGCCAGCAGTTTAAGTTCAAAGAGGACTGAAGCTTTCTTT.